This TCR beta chain was sequenced during a study of technical replicates of blood from a handful of donors (dated by TCRdb to 2016 to 2017). To note about this clone: It has no known antigen specificity. No quality values exist for individual bases; no much larger clone is one base distant.

The library was prepared using the immunoSEQ multiplex PCR assay. What TCRdb holds here is the immuneACCESS table cut down to in-frame rearrangements. Part of the clones is not present; checked against another copy, under half of the missing clones reflect an unresolved V gene, and the others are unexplained. Within this sample are roughly 85,000 clones, with roughly 94% of them counted one time only. Around 0.25% of the sample is held by the ten biggest clonotypes. The germline V end is reduced by 5 bases and the J end by 2 bases; junction bases left unmatched: 8. Reading from cysteine to phenylalanine, the CDR3 counts 17 amino acids. Of all the DNA, just the CDR3 is kept, 51 bases in frame from base 1. The germline V gene (reference sequence) sets CDR1 to SEHNR and CDR2 to FQNEAQ.

Input material: T cells isolated from PBMCs. This receptor chain uses TRBV7-9 and TRBJ2-3, with 12 central nucleotides matching TRBD2. This sequence originates from a human donor in good health. The bases read TGTGCCAGCAGCCCAAGACTAGCGGGGGAGACCACAGATACGCAGTATTTT. Its protein product is CASSPRLAGETTDTQYF.